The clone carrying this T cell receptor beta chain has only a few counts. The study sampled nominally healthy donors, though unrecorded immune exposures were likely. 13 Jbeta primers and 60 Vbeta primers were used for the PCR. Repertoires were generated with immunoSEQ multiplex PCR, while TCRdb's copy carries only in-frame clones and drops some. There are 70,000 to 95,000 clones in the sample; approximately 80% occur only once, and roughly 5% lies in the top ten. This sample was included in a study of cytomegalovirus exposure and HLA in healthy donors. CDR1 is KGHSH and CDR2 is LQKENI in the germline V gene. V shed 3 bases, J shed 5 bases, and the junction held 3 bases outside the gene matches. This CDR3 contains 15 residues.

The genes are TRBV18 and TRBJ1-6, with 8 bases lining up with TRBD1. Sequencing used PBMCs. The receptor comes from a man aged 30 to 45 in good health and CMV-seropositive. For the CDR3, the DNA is TGTGCCAGCTCACCTGGACAGGGAAATAATTCACCCCTCCACTTT. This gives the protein CASSPGQGNNSPLHF.